Following are 15 T cell receptor beta chains from one sample sequenced in a study of cytomegalovirus exposure and HLA in healthy donors. Both 60 Vbeta primers and 13 Jbeta primers went into the PCR. Repertoires were generated with immunoSEQ multiplex PCR, while TCRdb's copy carries only in-frame clones and drops some. The sample has some 120,000 clones, and its top ten clones hold roughly 0.94%. The sample consisted of PBMCs. Receptor source: a man aged 18 to 35 in good health and CMV-seronegative.

The chain is built from TRBV10-2 and TRBJ1-5; TRBD1 is a possible D gene (5 bases). Germline CDR1 reads WSHSY; CDR2 reads SAAADI. The length of the CDR3 is 14 residues. The germline V and J ends were trimmed by 3 bases and 5 bases, with 11 bases remaining between them. CDR3 sequence: CASSEQAAYQPQHF. The DNA for the CDR3 is TGCGCCAGCAGTGAACAGGCGGCATATCAGCCCCAGCATTTT.

This chain uses TRBV9 with TRBJ2-7; 9 nucleotides line up with TRBD2. The germline gives CDR1 SGDLS, CDR2 YYNGEE. After removal of 2 bases from V and 7 bases from J, the junction contained 10 bases not matched to a gene. This CDR3 has 15 amino acids. CDR3 in amino acids: CASSVIAGEMGEQYF. In nucleotides, the CDR3 is TGTGCCAGCAGCGTCATAGCGGGAGAAATGGGGGAGCAGTACTTC.

The rearrangement links TRBV5-1 to TRBJ1-2; TRBD1 matches 11 bases. This CDR3 spans 13 amino acids. With V trimmed by 6 bases and J by 13 bases, 11 bases remained unmatched. Germline assignment: CDR1 SGHRS and CDR2 YFSETQ. CDR3 coding DNA: TGCGCCAGCACTATGGGACAGGGGGAAAGGCCCACCTTC. Translation: CASTMGQGERPTF.

The chain links TRBV29-1 to TRBJ1-1; perhaps TRBD1 as D (6 bases). V was cut by 7 bases and J by 0 bases, with 12 bases left in between. CDR1 and CDR2 (germline): SQVTM, ANQGSEA. The CDR3 is 13 residues long. The CDR3 DNA sequence: TGCAGCGCCTTGGACAGAGTGAACACTGAAGCTTTCTTT. Translated, it gives CSALDRVNTEAFF.

V usage is TRBV11-2 and J usage is TRBJ2-7, with 8 bases matching TRBD2. Germline CDR1 SGHAT, CDR2 FQNNGV. The junction had 9 bases not matched to a gene; V was cut back by 2 bases and J by 3 bases. The CDR3 totals 16 residues. The CDR3 DNA reads TGTGCCAGCAGCTTATTCAAGGGACTAGAGCACTACGAGCAGTACTTC. Amino acid sequence: CASSLFKGLEHYEQYF. Drawing the rest from reference TRBV11-2 and TRBJ2-7, the complete variable domain is EAGVAQSPRYKIIEKRQSVAFWCNPISGHATLYWYQQILGQGPKLLIQFQNNGVVDDSQLPKDRFSAERLKGVDSTLKIQPAKLEDSAVYLCASSLFKGLEHYEQYFGPGTRLTVT.

V and J are TRBV9 and TRBJ2-3, with TRBD2 matching 7 bases. CDR3 size: 14 residues. Germline V gene lookup returns CDR1 SGDLS and CDR2 YYNGEE. V gave up 0 bases and J gave up 5 bases; unmatched junction bases: 3. Here the CDR3 reads CASSVGGGGDTQYF. In nucleotides, the CDR3 is TGTGCCAGCAGCGTAGGAGGCGGGGGAGATACGCAGTATTTT.

This chain uses TRBV19 with TRBJ2-3, with TRBD2 matching over 7 bases. J lost 2 bases, V lost 3 bases, and 8 bases had no gene match. CDR1 and CDR2 from the germline V gene are LNHDA and SQIVND (reference sequence). This CDR3 contains 16 residues. CDR3 amino acids: CASSIDPAGVTDTQYF. CDR3 bases: TGTGCCAGTAGTATTGATCCTGCGGGGGTCACAGATACGCAGTATTTT.

The gene calls are TRBV9 and TRBJ2-7; D unclear. Trimming took 3 bases from V and 4 from J, leaving 11 bases between them. The CDR3 has 13 residues. Germline V lookup: CDR1 SGDLS, CDR2 YYNGEE. The CDR3 spells CASSGGLPYEQYF. The CDR3, as DNA: TGTGCCAGCAGCGGAGGCCTACCGTACGAGCAGTACTTC.

The chain is built from TRBV19 and TRBJ1-5; D gene ambiguous. Trimming removed 1 base from V and 9 bases from J, with 10 bases in between. Germline V gene lookup returns CDR1 LNHDA and CDR2 SQIVND (reference sequence). The CDR3 has 13 amino acids. The CDR3 region has the DNA TGTGCCAGTAGTATAGGGGCCGCCCGGCCCCAGCATTTT. Its translation: CASSIGAARPQHF.

V and J are TRBV20-1 and TRBJ1-1, with D perhaps TRBD1 (6 bases). The CDR3 loop spans 11 amino acids. V lost 6 bases and J 8 bases, leaving 13 bases between the germline ends. CDR1 and CDR2 (germline): DFQATT, SNEGSKA (reference sequence). The CDR3 loop reads CSAPKDREAFF. The DNA of the CDR3 is TGCAGTGCGCCTAAGGACAGAGAAGCTTTCTTT.

The V call is TRBV29-1, the J call TRBJ1-1; D perhaps matches TRBD1 (5 bases). Germline loops: CDR1 SQVTM, CDR2 ANQGSEA. The V end lost 4 bases, the J end lost 1 base, and 10 bases lay between the germline ends. The CDR3 covers 13 residues. For the CDR3, the DNA is TGCAGCGTTGCATTAGGGGCGAACACTGAAGCTTTCTTT. Protein sequence: CSVALGANTEAFF.

The J gene is TRBJ1-1, the V gene TRBV9; D gene unclear. Trimming stripped 3 bases from V and 5 bases from J, with 20 bases between. The CDR3 loop spans 16 amino acids. Germline lookup yields CDR1 SGDLS and CDR2 YYNGEE. The CDR3: CASSASGVGSGTEAFF. CDR3 nucleotide sequence: TGTGCCAGCAGCGCAAGCGGGGTGGGGAGCGGTACTGAAGCTTTCTTT.

The V gene is TRBV25-1, the J gene TRBJ1-6, with 8 nucleotides matching TRBD1. J gave up 4 bases and V 5 bases, and 4 bases lay outside the gene matches. The CDR3 covers 15 residues. Germline CDR1 reads MGHDK; CDR2 reads SYGVNS. The CDR3 sequence: CASSTGGAYNSPLHF. The CDR3 DNA sequence: TGTGCCAGCAGTACAGGGGGGGCGTATAATTCACCCCTCCACTTT.

This sequence joins TRBV6-1 and TRBJ1-1; a weak D match, TRBD1 (5 bases). Germline V CDR1 and CDR2: MNHNS, SASEGT. The CDR3 is made up of 14 amino acids. Trimming took 7 bases from V and 7 from J, leaving 19 bases between them. For the CDR3, the DNA is TGTGCCAGCATCTATGGGGGAGGTCAGGGTGAAGCTTTCTTT. Translation gives CASIYGGGQGEAFF.

The chain recombines TRBV27 with TRBJ1-5; 8 bases map to TRBD1. CDR1 MNHEY and CDR2 SMNVEV come from the germline V gene (reference sequence). The CDR3 sequence is 16 residues long. V gave up 5 bases and J gave up 5 bases; unmatched junction bases: 11. The CDR3 coding sequence is TGTGCCAGCAGTCCCTCGACAGGGGAAGAAGATCAGCCCCAGCATTTT. Its translation is CASSPSTGEEDQPQHF.